This T cell receptor (beta chain) was obtained from a study of cytomegalovirus exposure and HLA in healthy donors. Primers: 60 Vbeta forward and 13 Jbeta reverse. This table comes from immunoSEQ multiplex PCR, and its TCRdb copy is limited to in-frame clones, with some not included. The sample shows roughly 18,000 clones, approximately 68% of them seen only once. CDR1 is PRHDT and CDR2 is FYEKMQ in the germline V gene (reference sequence). Trimming pared 0 bases from V and 8 bases from J, leaving 7 bases between. This CDR3 region has 12 residues. The rearrangement uses TRBV13 and TRBJ1-1; a weak D match, TRBD1 (6 bases). This clonotype was sampled from a man aged 18 to 29 in good health and CMV-seronegative. Specimen: PBMCs. The CDR3 bases are TGTGCCAGCAGCTTAGGACAGGGCGAAGCTTTCTTT. Its protein is CASSLGQGEAFF.